The 2 T cell receptor beta chains below all came from one sample that was sequenced in a study of patients and donors after allogeneic stem cell transplantation. TCRdb used MiXCR to reprocess the RT-PCR reads, holding one entry per CDR3 protein. The table includes about 87,000 distinct CDR3 sequences, 4.5% to 5% detected once. The sequencing sample was made of blood, either unsorted or a sorted T cell fraction (not recorded which). These receptors were taken from a human donor who was either an allogeneic HSCT recipient or a stem cell or donor lymphocyte infusion donor (not recorded which). It is not recorded whose cells these are; they may come from a transplant donor.

This clonotype was counted at least ten times. This chain joins TRBV29-1 and TRBJ2-1, with unresolved D. The CDR3 is 11 residues long. From germline, CDR1 is SQVTM and CDR2 ANQGSEA. Trimming left V 0 bases short and J 6 bases short, with 3 bases between. The chain's CDR3 is CSVEEFNEQFF. The CDR3 nucleotides are TGCAGCGTTGAAGAGTTCAATGAGCAGTTCTTC.

In this sample, this clonotype turned up many times. The V gene is TRBV3-1, the J gene TRBJ1-4; the D is unclear. The germline V gene encodes CDR1 LGHDT and CDR2 YNNKEL (reference sequence). This CDR3 has 11 amino acids. The V end lost 1 base, the J end lost 9 bases, and 3 bases lay between the germline ends. CDR3 residues: CASSQAKKLFF. The CDR3 DNA sequence: TGTGCCAGCAGCCAAGCCAAAAAACTGTTTTTT.